This record covers a single T cell receptor beta chain. This clone was recorded only once. The specificity of this receptor is unknown. No base quality information exists; no much larger clone differs at one position. The data were taken from a study of CD8+ T cells in alopecia areata (dated by TCRdb to the late 2010s). For context, the study as a whole: High-throughput TCRbeta sequencing was used to examine T cell clonal expansion in alopecia areata in both the C3H/HeJ mouse model and human patients. Scalp clonality was compared among normal scalp (n=4), patchy alopecia areata scalp (n=8), and alopecia totalis/universalis scalp (n=8). TCRbeta CDR3 regions were amplified by immunoSEQ multiplex PCR using 35 Vbeta forward and 13 Jbeta reverse primers. RNA came from the PAXgene miRNA kit for fixed scalp, the miRNeasy kit for PBMCs, and the RNeasy kit for mouse skin. Human TCRbeta sequencing covered scalp tissue and sorted CD4+ and CD8+ peripheral blood T cells from patchy and totalis/universalis alopecia areata patients and healthy controls. Results and caveats for the whole study, not just this receptor: Resident alphabeta T cells in normal human skin are also sequenced, complicating scalp TCR repertoire analysis, unlike mouse skin dominated by gammadelta T cells. Compared with mice, TCR sequences shared between patients were less clear, possibly partly because of HLA diversity across the patient population. Lesional scalp, especially in alopecia totalis/universalis, showed higher clonality and more expanded CD8+ clones than normal scalp, suggesting antigenic drive.

Via the germline V gene (reference sequence), CDR1 is MNHEY and CDR2 SMNVEV. Unmatched junction bases come to 10, with V trimmed by 5 bases and J by 6 bases. The CDR3 contains 15 residues, cysteine and phenylalanine counted. CDR3 DNA only is kept here, 45 bases in frame from base 1. Lesional scalp punch biopsies and peripheral blood were collected from alopecia areata patients. After PBMCs were isolated by density centrifugation and stained for CD3, CD4 and CD8, a FACSAria was used to sort CD4+ and CD8+ T cells. Alopecia areata patients who were not treated were recruited through a multicenter biomarker study. For roughly 5 biomarker-study patients, blood CD8+ T cells were further sorted into NKG2D-low and NKG2D-high fractions. Library creation used the immunoSEQ multiplex PCR assay. For TCR sequencing, RNA was extracted from every sample and reverse transcribed into cDNA to serve as template. First-strand cDNA was synthesized using SuperScript III with a 2:1 mix of oligo-dT and random hexamers. A synthetic immune receptor repertoire was used to gauge amplification bias, and whatever bias remained was removed computationally. On the authors' methods: Raw reads were preprocessed for error removal, and CDR3 was defined according to IMGT conventions as running from the conserved cysteine to phenylalanine. Clonality was computed by normalizing Shannon entropy by log2 of the number of productive unique TCRs and subtracting the result from 1. Whether each scalp clone was CD4 or CD8 was inferred by checking scalp TCRbeta sequences against the CD4 and CD8 repertoires from sorted blood. The table was pulled from immuneACCESS by TCRdb, which kept in-frame rearrangements only. Such tables lose some clones; where checked, under half of the loss comes from unresolved V genes, and the rest has no known cause. The V and J calls and clone size come from that table; D and trimming were worked out from the DNA. The sample yields about 110,000 clones; under 65% were counted once. The top ten clones comprise around 23% of the sample.

The specimen sequenced was NKG2D-low CD8+ T cells sorted from blood. Reading the label with the study, this specimen's cell subset or site is: sorted CD8+ NKG2D-low blood T cells. The sequence came from a human donor with alopecia areata. The sequence is built from TRBV27 and TRBJ1-2; 9 bases in the middle match TRBD1. The nucleotide sequence is given as TGTGCCAGCAGTCTAGGGACAGGGCTCGGGAATGGCTACACCTTC. Its amino acids are CASSLGTGLGNGYTF.